A selection of T cell receptor beta chains follows, all from one sample in a study of blood T cell repertoires in COVID-19. This table comes from immunoSEQ multiplex PCR, and its TCRdb copy is limited to in-frame clones, with some not included. The sample comprises roughly 190,000 clones, roughly 90% of which are singletons, and approximately 2.4% rests with the top ten. Sequencing input: PBMCs or T cells enriched from blood (not recorded which). Receptors were obtained from a woman younger than 45 who had recovered from COVID-19. Both conserved end residues are part of each CDR3. Each record gives: J gene, V gene, clone size, CDR3 length, D gene, CDR3 protein, CDR3 DNA. The D gene is left open where the match is weak. Rows give clone size only sometimes, using once, few, many, or a class for an expanded clone.

j_call: TRBJ1-5
v_call: TRBV5-4
clone_size: NA
cdr3_length: 14
d_call: NA
cdr3_aa: CASSLDRGNQPQHF
cdr3_nt: TGTGCCAGCAGCTTGGATCGCGGGAATCAGCCCCAGCATTTT

j_call: TRBJ1-5
v_call: TRBV24-1
clone_size: NA
cdr3_length: 15
d_call: NA
cdr3_aa: CATSGEGFGNQPQHF
cdr3_nt: TGTGCCACCAGTGGGGAGGGATTCGGCAATCAGCCCCAGCATTTT

j_call: TRBJ1-1
v_call: TRBV10-3
clone_size: NA
cdr3_length: 13
d_call: NA
cdr3_aa: CAISERGRFEAFF
cdr3_nt: TGTGCCATCAGTGAAAGGGGCAGATTTGAAGCTTTCTTT

j_call: TRBJ1-1
v_call: TRBV6-5
clone_size: NA
cdr3_length: 14
d_call: NA
cdr3_aa: CASVPGHRNTEAFF
cdr3_nt: TGTGCCAGCGTCCCGGGACACAGGAACACTGAAGCTTTCTTT

j_call: TRBJ1-2
v_call: TRBV18
clone_size: NA
cdr3_length: 14
d_call: TRBD1
cdr3_aa: CASSQLGTGAGYTF
cdr3_nt: TGTGCCAGCTCACAACTGGGGACAGGGGCTGGCTACACCTTC

j_call: TRBJ1-4
v_call: TRBV5-4
clone_size: NA
cdr3_length: 15
d_call: TRBD1
cdr3_aa: CASSLRGQGGEKLFF
cdr3_nt: TGTGCCAGCAGCTTGAGAGGACAGGGAGGCGAAAAACTGTTTTTT

j_call: TRBJ1-5
v_call: TRBV27
clone_size: NA
cdr3_length: 12
d_call: NA
cdr3_aa: CASGAPGQPQHF
cdr3_nt: TGTGCCAGCGGGGCCCCAGGGCAGCCCCAGCATTTT

j_call: TRBJ2-7
v_call: TRBV9
clone_size: few
cdr3_length: 16
d_call: TRBD1
cdr3_aa: CASSHLTGTGNYEQYF
cdr3_nt: TGTGCCAGCAGCCACTTGACCGGGACAGGGAACTACGAGCAGTACTTC

j_call: TRBJ1-2
v_call: TRBV18
clone_size: NA
cdr3_length: 14
d_call: NA
cdr3_aa: CASSPRELSYGYTF
cdr3_nt: TGTGCCAGCTCACCACGAGAGTTGAGCTATGGCTACACCTTC

j_call: TRBJ2-3
v_call: TRBV7-9
clone_size: NA
cdr3_length: 15
d_call: NA
cdr3_aa: CASSLVTGGTDTQYF
cdr3_nt: TGTGCCAGCAGCTTAGTGACAGGAGGCACAGATACGCAGTATTTT

j_call: TRBJ2-2
v_call: TRBV9
clone_size: once
cdr3_length: 15
d_call: NA
cdr3_aa: CASSAGLLNTGELFF
cdr3_nt: TGTGCCAGCAGCGCGGGACTTTTGAACACCGGGGAGCTGTTTTTT

j_call: TRBJ2-1
v_call: TRBV27
clone_size: NA
cdr3_length: 13
d_call: NA
cdr3_aa: CASSLSGWNEQFF
cdr3_nt: TGTGCCAGCAGTTTGAGCGGTTGGAATGAGCAGTTCTTC

j_call: TRBJ1-4
v_call: TRBV5-8
clone_size: few
cdr3_length: 14
d_call: NA
cdr3_aa: CASSFGQGSEKLFF
cdr3_nt: TGTGCCAGCAGCTTCGGGCAGGGGAGTGAAAAACTGTTTTTT

j_call: TRBJ1-1
v_call: TRBV4-2
clone_size: many
cdr3_length: 16
d_call: TRBD1
cdr3_aa: CASSQVRQGGNTEAFF
cdr3_nt: TGTGCCAGCAGCCAAGTGAGGCAGGGGGGGAACACTGAAGCTTTCTTT

j_call: TRBJ1-3
v_call: TRBV7-9
clone_size: once
cdr3_length: 15
d_call: NA
cdr3_aa: CASSLELISGNTIYF
cdr3_nt: TGTGCCAGCAGCTTAGAACTCATCTCTGGAAACACCATATATTTT

j_call: TRBJ1-4
v_call: TRBV29-1
clone_size: NA
cdr3_length: 12
d_call: TRBD1
cdr3_aa: CSVDRGEEKLFF
cdr3_nt: TGCAGCGTGGACAGGGGAGAAGAAAAACTGTTTTTT

j_call: TRBJ1-2
v_call: TRBV30
clone_size: NA
cdr3_length: 15
d_call: TRBD1
cdr3_aa: CAWSVRSRGRIGYTF
cdr3_nt: TGTGCCTGGAGTGTACGGTCGAGGGGGCGGATTGGCTACACCTTC

j_call: TRBJ1-5
v_call: TRBV24-1
clone_size: NA
cdr3_length: 16
d_call: NA
cdr3_aa: CATSDPRAGREQPQHF
cdr3_nt: TGTGCCACCAGTGATCCCCGGGCAGGGAGGGAACAGCCCCAGCATTTT

j_call: TRBJ2-7
v_call: TRBV7-9
clone_size: NA
cdr3_length: 16
d_call: TRBD2
cdr3_aa: CASSQGSGLAFYEQYF
cdr3_nt: TGTGCCAGCAGCCAAGGTTCGGGACTAGCCTTCTACGAGCAGTACTTC

j_call: TRBJ2-2
v_call: TRBV4-3
clone_size: NA
cdr3_length: 17
d_call: NA
cdr3_aa: CASSQDPPGRYTGELFF
cdr3_nt: TGCGCCAGCAGCCAAGATCCACCGGGGAGATACACCGGGGAGCTGTTTTTT

j_call: TRBJ1-2
v_call: TRBV6-2/TRBV6-3
clone_size: NA
cdr3_length: 15
d_call: TRBD1
cdr3_aa: CASSSYDRDFYGYTF
cdr3_nt: TGTGCCAGCAGTTCCTATGACAGGGACTTCTATGGCTACACCTTC

j_call: TRBJ1-6
v_call: TRBV6-5
clone_size: NA
cdr3_length: 15
d_call: NA
cdr3_aa: CASSYSGDPNSPLHF
cdr3_nt: TGTGCCAGCAGTTACTCGGGAGACCCGAATTCACCCCTCCACTTT

j_call: TRBJ1-1
v_call: TRBV6-1
clone_size: NA
cdr3_length: 13
d_call: NA
cdr3_aa: CASSENMNTEAFF
cdr3_nt: TGTGCCAGCAGTGAAAATATGAACACTGAAGCTTTCTTT

j_call: TRBJ2-1
v_call: TRBV11-3
clone_size: NA
cdr3_length: 15
d_call: TRBD2
cdr3_aa: CASSSLGSGGAGQFF
cdr3_nt: TGTGCCAGCAGCTCCTTGGGTAGCGGGGGGGCGGGACAGTTCTTC

j_call: TRBJ1-4
v_call: TRBV5-4
clone_size: NA
cdr3_length: 16
d_call: TRBD1
cdr3_aa: CASSKTQGTQREKLFF
cdr3_nt: TGTGCCAGCAGCAAAACACAGGGGACTCAACGGGAAAAACTGTTTTTT

j_call: TRBJ1-2
v_call: TRBV12-5
clone_size: NA
cdr3_length: 14
d_call: NA
cdr3_aa: CASGLLTGAYGYTF
cdr3_nt: TGTGCTAGTGGTTTGTTGACGGGAGCCTATGGCTACACCTTC